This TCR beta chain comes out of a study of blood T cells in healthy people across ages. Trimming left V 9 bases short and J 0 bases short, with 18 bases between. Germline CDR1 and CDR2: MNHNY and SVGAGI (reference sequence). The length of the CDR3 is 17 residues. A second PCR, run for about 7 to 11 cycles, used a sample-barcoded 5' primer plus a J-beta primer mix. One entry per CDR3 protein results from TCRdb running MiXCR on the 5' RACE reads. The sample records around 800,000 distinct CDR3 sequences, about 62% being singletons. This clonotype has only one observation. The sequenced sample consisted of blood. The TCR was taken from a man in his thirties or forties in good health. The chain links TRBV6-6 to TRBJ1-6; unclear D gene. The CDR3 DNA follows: TGTGCCAGTTTCCTTGGAGCACGGAGCTCCTATAATTCACCCCTCCACTTT. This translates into CASFLGARSSYNSPLHF.